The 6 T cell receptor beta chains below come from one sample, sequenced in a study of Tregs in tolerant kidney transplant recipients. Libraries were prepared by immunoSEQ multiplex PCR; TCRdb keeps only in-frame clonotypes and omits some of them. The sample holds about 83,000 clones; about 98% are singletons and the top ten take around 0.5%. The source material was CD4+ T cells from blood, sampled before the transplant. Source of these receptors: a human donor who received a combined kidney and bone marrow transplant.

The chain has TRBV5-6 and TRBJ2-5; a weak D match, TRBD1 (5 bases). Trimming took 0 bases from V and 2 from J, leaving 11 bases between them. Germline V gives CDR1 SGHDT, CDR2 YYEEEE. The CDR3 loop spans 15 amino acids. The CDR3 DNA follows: TGTGCCAGCAGCTTGGTTGGGGCAGGGCAAGAGACCCAGTACTTC. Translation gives CASSLVGAGQETQYF.

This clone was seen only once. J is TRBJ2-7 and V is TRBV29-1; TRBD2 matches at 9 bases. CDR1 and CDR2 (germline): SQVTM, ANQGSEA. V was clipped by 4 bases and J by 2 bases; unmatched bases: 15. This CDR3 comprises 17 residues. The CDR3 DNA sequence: TGCAGCGTTGGGTGGGGACTAGCCATATATCGCCCCTACGAGCAGTACTTC. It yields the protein CSVGWGLAIYRPYEQYF.

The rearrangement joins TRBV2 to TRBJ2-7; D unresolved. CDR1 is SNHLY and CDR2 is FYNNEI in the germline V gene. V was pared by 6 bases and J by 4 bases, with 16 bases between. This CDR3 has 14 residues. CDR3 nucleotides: TGTGCCAGCAGGAGATTAGCCGCCTTGTACGAGCAGTACTTC. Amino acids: CASRRLAALYEQYF.

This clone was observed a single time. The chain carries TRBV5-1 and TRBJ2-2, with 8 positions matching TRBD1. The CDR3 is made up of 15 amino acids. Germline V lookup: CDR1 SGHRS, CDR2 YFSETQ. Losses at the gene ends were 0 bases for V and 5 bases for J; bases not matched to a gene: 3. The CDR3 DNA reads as TGCGCCAGCAGCTTGGAAACAGGGGGGACCGGGGAGCTGTTTTTT. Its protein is CASSLETGGTGELFF.

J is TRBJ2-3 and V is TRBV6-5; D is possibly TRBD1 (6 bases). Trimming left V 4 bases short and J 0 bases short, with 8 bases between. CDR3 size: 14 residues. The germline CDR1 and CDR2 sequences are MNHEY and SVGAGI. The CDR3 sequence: CASSSGQSTDTQYF. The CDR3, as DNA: TGTGCCAGCAGTTCGGGACAAAGCACAGATACGCAGTATTTT.

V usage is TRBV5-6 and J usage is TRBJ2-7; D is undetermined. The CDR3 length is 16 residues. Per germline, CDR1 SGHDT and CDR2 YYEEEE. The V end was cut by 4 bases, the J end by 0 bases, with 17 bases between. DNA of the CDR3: TGTGCCAGCAGCGTGACGAGGTTATCCCCCTCCTACGAGCAGTACTTC. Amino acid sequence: CASSVTRLSPSYEQYF.